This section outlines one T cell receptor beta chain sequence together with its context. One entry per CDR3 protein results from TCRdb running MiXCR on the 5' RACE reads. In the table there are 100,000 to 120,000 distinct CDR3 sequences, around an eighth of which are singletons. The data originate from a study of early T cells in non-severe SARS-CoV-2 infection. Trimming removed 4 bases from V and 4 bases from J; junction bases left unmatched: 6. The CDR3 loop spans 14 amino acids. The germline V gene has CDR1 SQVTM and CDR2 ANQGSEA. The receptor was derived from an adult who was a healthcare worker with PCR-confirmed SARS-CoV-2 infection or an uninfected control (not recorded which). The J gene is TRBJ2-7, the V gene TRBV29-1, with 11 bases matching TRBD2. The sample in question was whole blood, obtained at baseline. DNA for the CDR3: TGCAGCGTTGTAGGGACTAGCGGCGGGTACGAGCAGTACTTC. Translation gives CSVVGTSGGYEQYF.